The 21 T cell receptor beta chains below were found in one sample sequenced in a study of chemoradiotherapy in HPV16-positive cancers. TCRdb's copy holds only in-frame clones and misses some; the assay was immunoSEQ multiplex PCR. Of approximately 38,000 clones in the sample, around 77% are singletons; the top ten hold about 4.1%. Sequences were derived from blood, sampled from a patient who underwent chemoradiotherapy. Source of these receptors: a human donor with HPV-associated anogenital cancer.

This clone was counted once. A read error may account for a junction end that differs from germline. The CDR3 coding sequence is TGTGCCAGCTCACCAGGACTAGCGGGTGTGGGATTGTGGTTC. As protein: CASSPGLAGVGLWF. The chain employs TRBV18 and TRBJ2-7; 11 bases line up with TRBD2. Looked up from germline, CDR1 is KGHSH and CDR2 is LQKENI. This CDR3 contains 14 residues.

V gene TRBV2 combines with J gene TRBJ1-5; 9 bases map to TRBD1. Germline loops: CDR1 SNHLY, CDR2 FYNNEI. V shed 5 bases and J 4 bases; nucleotides not matched to a gene: 3. The length of the CDR3 is 14 residues. CDR3 sequence reads: CASSLTGGNQPQHF. In nucleotides, the CDR3 is TGTGCCAGCAGTCTGACAGGGGGAAATCAGCCCCAGCATTTT.

J is TRBJ1-5 and V is TRBV19, with D tentatively TRBD1 (6 bases). Germline V CDR1 and CDR2: LNHDA, SQIVND (reference sequence). The germline V and J ends were trimmed by 5 bases and 5 bases, with 13 bases remaining between them. The CDR3 is 14 amino acids. CDR3 sequence (DNA): TGTGCCAGTAGTGTACAGGGAACGGATCAGCCCCAGCATTTT. It yields the protein CASSVQGTDQPQHF.

The chain carries TRBV6-1 and TRBJ1-2; possible D gene TRBD1, 5 bases. Trimming took off 2 bases at V and 4 bases at J, with 11 bases between the two ends. Germline CDR1 is MNHNS and CDR2 is SASEGT. The CDR3 has 14 amino acids. This CDR3 is CASSETTDFYGYTF. The CDR3 DNA is TGTGCCAGCAGTGAAACGACAGACTTCTATGGCTACACCTTC.

This rearrangement joins TRBV30 to TRBJ2-2, with 13 bases that match TRBD2. Germline CDR1 GTSNPN, CDR2 SVGIG (reference sequence). There are 15 residues in the CDR3. V trimming: 3 bases; J trimming: 8 bases; junction bases outside the gene matches: 6. This chain's CDR3 is CAWRRTSGGSGELFF. CDR3 in DNA: TGTGCCTGGAGGCGGACTAGCGGGGGTTCTGGGGAGCTGTTTTTT.

The chain links TRBV11-2 to TRBJ2-6; D unresolved. Germline V gene lookup returns CDR1 SGHAT and CDR2 FQNNGV. V gave up 1 base and J gave up 0 bases, with 13 bases separating them. There are 18 residues in the CDR3. The CDR3 DNA reads TGTGCCAGCAGCTTAGCCCCAGGACGTAACTCTGGGGCCAACGTCCTGACTTTC. Its protein is CASSLAPGRNSGANVLTF.

The V and J genes are TRBV7-3 and TRBJ1-1; D uncertain. The ends were cut back, 1 base at V and 7 bases at J, with 7 bases in the middle. The CDR3 has 12 amino acids. The V gene's germline CDR1 is SGHTA and CDR2 FQGTGA. The CDR3 region is CASSLIGGEAFF. CDR3 coding DNA: TGTGCCAGCAGCTTAATTGGTGGTGAAGCTTTCTTT.

The chain has TRBV30 and TRBJ1-1, with D unclear. Germline CDR1 and CDR2: GTSNPN and SVGIG (reference sequence). The CDR3 runs 13 residues. The V end was cut by 1 base, the J end by 0 bases, with 6 bases between. The CDR3 nucleotides are TGTGCCTGGAGTGGTCAGCTGAACACTGAAGCTTTCTTT. This sequence encodes CAWSGQLNTEAFF.

The chain has TRBV7-9 and TRBJ2-1, with D possibly being TRBD1 (7 bases). This CDR3 spans 14 amino acids. The germline V gene encodes CDR1 SEHNR and CDR2 FQNEAQ (reference sequence). V was pared by 8 bases and J by 10 bases, with 21 bases between. The CDR3 coding sequence is TGTGCCAGCGAGTTCGTCCGACAGGGAGGAGAGCAGTTCTTC. The encoded protein is CASEFVRQGGEQFF. The variable domain in full, completed from reference TRBV7-9 and TRBJ2-1, reads DTGVSQNPRHKITKRGQNVTFRCDPISEHNRLYWYRQTLGQGPEFLTYFQNEAQLEKSRLLSDRFSAERPKGSFSTLEIQRTEQGDSAMYLCASEFVRQGGEQFFGPGTRLTVL.

The chain is built from TRBV19 and TRBJ2-1, with a possible D match to TRBD2 (6 bases). The V gene's germline CDR1 is LNHDA and CDR2 SQIVND (reference sequence). Trimming cost V 3 bases and J 6 bases, with 9 bases left between them. The CDR3 spans 13 residues. Here the CDR3 DNA reads TGTGCCAGTAGTATTGCGGGGCCCAATGAGCAGTTCTTC. Amino acids: CASSIAGPNEQFF.

The chain joins TRBV7-2 to TRBJ2-3; 7 positions agree with TRBD2. After removal of 1 base from V and 4 bases from J, the junction contained 5 bases not matched to a gene. CDR1 and CDR2 from the germline V gene are SGHTA and FQGNSA. This CDR3 comprises 15 residues. Here the CDR3 reads CASSLVGGRADTQYF. The DNA for the CDR3 is TGTGCCAGCAGCTTAGTCGGGGGGAGGGCAGATACGCAGTATTTT.

The rearrangement joins TRBV7-3 to TRBJ1-2, with D tentatively TRBD1 (6 bases). Looked up from germline, CDR1 is SGHTA and CDR2 is FQGTGA. Trimming stripped 2 bases from V and 3 bases from J, with 10 bases between. The CDR3 is 14 residues long. The CDR3 region has the DNA TGTGCCAGCAGCTTAGGGGGCCGTGACTATGGCTACACCTTC. Amino acid sequence: CASSLGGRDYGYTF.

In this sample, this clone turned up once. V usage is TRBV6-1 and J usage is TRBJ1-3; D gene ambiguous. The ends were cut back, 1 base at V and 7 bases at J, with 11 bases in the middle. Germline CDR1 reads MNHNS; CDR2 reads SASEGT. The length of the CDR3 is 14 residues. CDR3 coding DNA: TGTGCCAGCAGTGAAGACCCCGGTGGGAACACCATATATTTT. Its protein is CASSEDPGGNTIYF.

The chain joins TRBV7-9 to TRBJ2-1, with D perhaps assigned TRBD1 or TRBD2 (6 bases each). The germline V gene has CDR1 SEHNR and CDR2 FQNEAQ (reference sequence). The CDR3 is 15 residues long. Trimming removed 1 base from V and 0 bases from J, with 7 bases in between. CDR3 sequence: CASSLGGASYNEQFF. As DNA, the CDR3 is TGTGCCAGCAGCTTAGGGGGGGCCTCCTACAATGAGCAGTTCTTC.

The rearrangement links TRBV7-2 to TRBJ2-2; 9 nucleotides line up with TRBD1. The CDR3 totals 17 residues. Trimming removed 5 bases from V and 6 bases from J; junction bases left unmatched: 13. The germline CDR1 and CDR2 sequences are SGHTA and FQGNSA. CDR3 bases: TGTGCCAGCAGCCGAGGGGCGGGACAGGGTTTCTCCGGGGAGCTGTTTTTT. Encoded protein: CASSRGAGQGFSGELFF. The variable domain in full, completed from reference TRBV7-2 and TRBJ2-2, reads GAGVSQSPSNKVTEKGKDVELRCDPISGHTALYWYRQSLGQGLEFLIYFQGNSAPDKSGLPSDRFSAERTGGSVSTLTIQRTQQEDSAVYLCASSRGAGQGFSGELFFGEGSRLTVL.

The rearrangement uses TRBV19 and TRBJ2-3, with D possibly matching TRBD2 (5 bases). Trimming left V 2 bases short and J 3 bases short, with 6 bases between. The germline V gene has CDR1 LNHDA and CDR2 SQIVND (reference sequence). This CDR3 spans 13 amino acids. DNA for the CDR3: TGTGCCAGTAGTATATCGGGGACAGATACGCAGTATTTT. Protein product: CASSISGTDTQYF.

J is TRBJ2-5 and V is TRBV5-4; D is possibly TRBD1 or TRBD2 (6 bases each). The germline gives CDR1 SGHNT, CDR2 YYREEE (reference sequence). The CDR3 runs to 17 residues. Deletions cut 0 bases from V and 2 bases from J, with 17 bases between. The CDR3 DNA sequence: TGTGCCAGCAGCTTGGACCCGTTACGGAGGGGGCAAGAGACCCAGTACTTC. As protein: CASSLDPLRRGQETQYF.

This rearrangement joins TRBV30 to TRBJ1-2, with D uncertain. Germline CDR1 reads GTSNPN; CDR2 reads SVGIG (reference sequence). Trimming stripped 0 bases from V and 8 bases from J, with 10 bases between. The CDR3 loop spans 12 amino acids. In nucleotides, the CDR3 is TGTGCCTGGAGTGTTGGAAACCAGGGCTACACCTTC. It yields the protein CAWSVGNQGYTF.

The chain uses TRBV2 and TRBJ2-7, with 10 bases matching TRBD2. CDR3 length: 15 amino acids. V was pared by 1 base and J by 5 bases, with 5 bases of the junction left unmatched. Germline V CDR1 and CDR2: SNHLY, FYNNEI. The CDR3 nucleotides read TGTGCCAGCAGTGAAGGTACTAGCGGGGCCCACGAGCAGTACTTC. Encoded protein: CASSEGTSGAHEQYF. The whole variable domain, filled in from reference TRBV2 and TRBJ2-7, reads EPEVTQTPSHQVTQMGQEVILRCVPISNHLYFYWYRQILGQKVEFLVSFYNNEISEKSEIFDDQFSVERPDGSNFTLKIRSTKLEDSAMYFCASSEGTSGAHEQYFGPGTRLTVT.

V usage is TRBV5-4 and J usage is TRBJ1-1, with D maybe TRBD1 (5 bases). Germline V gene data show CDR1 as SGHNT and CDR2 as YYREEE (reference sequence). The length of the CDR3 is 13 residues. V dropped 0 bases and J dropped 5 bases, with 8 bases sitting between them. The DNA for the CDR3 is TGTGCCAGCAGCTTGGATGGGGGGACTGAAGCTTTCTTT. It encodes CASSLDGGTEAFF.

The CDR3 protein is CASSYKLTDPNEKLFF. As DNA, the CDR3 is TGTGCCAGCAGTTACAAGTTGACTGACCCGAATGAAAAACTGTTTTTT. The chain employs TRBV6-5 and TRBJ1-4, with D hard to call. Germline loops: CDR1 MNHEY, CDR2 SVGAGI. V was clipped by 2 bases and J by 5 bases, with 15 bases between them. This CDR3 comprises 16 residues.